A single TCR beta chain is shown here with its context. The authors' processing: For the immunoSEQ data, sequences were junction-only without quality scores, so filtering differed. Sequencing used immunoSEQ multiplex PCR; TCRdb keeps in-frame clones, though not all of them. D and trimming were read from the DNA, whereas the V and J calls and clone size are those reported in that table. The sample lists under 600,000 clones; 95% to 97% were seen once. The data derive from a study of shared clonotypes between healthy human individuals. CDR1 and CDR2 (germline): SNHLY, FYNNEI. CDR3 length: 15 amino acids. V was clipped by 0 bases and J by 4 bases, with 9 bases between them.

The rearrangement links TRBV2 to TRBJ1-4; D is uncertain. Sequencing was done on a sample of naive CD4+ T cells sorted from blood. Noted subset: CD45RA+ positively selected. The source of this sequence is a woman aged 25 to 39 in good health. CDR3 protein: CASSEAGEGNEKLFF. The CDR3 bases are TGTGCCAGCAGTGAAGCTGGGGAGGGTAATGAAAAACTGTTTTTT.